These 14 T cell receptor beta chains were all obtained from the same sample, sequenced in a study of cytomegalovirus exposure and HLA in healthy donors. 60 Vbeta and 13 Jbeta primers were used in PCR. Libraries were prepared by immunoSEQ multiplex PCR; TCRdb keeps only in-frame clonotypes and omits some of them. The sample has about 94,000 clones, more than 60% seen once. The specimen sequenced was PBMCs. Every receptor here comes from a man aged 30 to 39 in good health and CMV-seronegative.

The chain couples TRBV5-1 to TRBJ2-1; 9 bases line up with TRBD2. J gave up 3 bases and V 5 bases, and 3 bases lay outside the gene matches. This CDR3 spans 14 amino acids. Germline assignment: CDR1 SGHRS and CDR2 YFSETQ. The DNA of the CDR3 is TGCGCCAGCAGTAGACTAGCGGTCTACAATGAGCAGTTCTTC. Translation gives CASSRLAVYNEQFF.

This chain connects TRBV5-1 to TRBJ2-7, with 8 bases aligning to TRBD1. The CDR3 is 16 amino acids. The trim removed 5 bases at V and 3 bases at J, leaving 13 bases unmatched. Germline CDR1 is SGHRS and CDR2 is YFSETQ. The chain's CDR3 is CASSQQGGVGGYEQYF. In DNA form, the CDR3 reads TGCGCCAGCAGTCAACAGGGGGGAGTAGGAGGCTACGAGCAGTACTTC.

V gene TRBV30 combines with J gene TRBJ1-3, with D unresolved. Germline assignment: CDR1 GTSNPN and CDR2 SVGIG (reference sequence). The CDR3 runs 14 residues. V was trimmed by 3 bases and J by 4 bases, leaving 13 bases between them. CDR3 nucleotides: TGTGCCTGGAGCTGGGGAGCGGACGGAAACACCATATATTTT. This encodes CAWSWGADGNTIYF.

This chain connects TRBV11-1 to TRBJ2-3, with D perhaps matching TRBD1 (6 bases). V was trimmed by 2 bases and J by 0 bases, leaving 6 bases between them. The CDR3 length is 14 residues. Germline assignment: CDR1 SGHAT and CDR2 FQDESV (reference sequence). In nucleotides, the CDR3 is TGTGCCAGCAGCTTAAGGGGGAGCACAGATACGCAGTATTTT. It encodes CASSLRGSTDTQYF. The whole variable domain, remainder taken from reference TRBV11-1 and TRBJ2-3, is EAEVAQSPRYKITEKSQAVAFWCDPISGHATLYWYRQILGQGPELLVQFQDESVVDDSQLPKDRFSAERLKGVDSTLKIQPAELGDSAMYLCASSLRGSTDTQYFGPGTRLTVL.

The chain joins TRBV5-1 to TRBJ1-1; 10 bases match TRBD1. Trimming cost V 2 bases and J 2 bases; bases outside gene matches: 3. The CDR3 has 15 residues. Germline V lookup: CDR1 SGHRS, CDR2 YFSETQ. The CDR3 region is CASSLQTGGNTEAFF. In DNA, the CDR3 is TGCGCCAGCAGCTTACAGACAGGGGGCAACACTGAAGCTTTCTTT.

V usage is TRBV19 and J usage is TRBJ1-2; tentatively, D is TRBD1 (5 bases). This CDR3 region has 11 residues. Germline values: CDR1 LNHDA, CDR2 SQIVND (reference sequence). Deletions cut 4 bases from V and 12 bases from J, with 12 bases between. The CDR3 loop reads CASSTGWQDTF. DNA for the CDR3: TGTGCCAGTAGTACAGGGTGGCAAGACACCTTC.

The chain couples TRBV27 to TRBJ1-3; 8 nucleotides align to TRBD1. J lost 3 bases, V lost 1 base, and 8 bases had no gene match. From germline, CDR1 is MNHEY and CDR2 SMNVEV (reference sequence). The CDR3 covers 17 residues. The CDR3 region has the DNA TGTGCCAGCAGTTTATTTGGCAGGGGGCTCCGTGGAAACACCATATATTTT. Its protein product is CASSLFGRGLRGNTIYF.

There are a few counts of this clone. This chain joins TRBV28 and TRBJ2-7; 11 nucleotides match TRBD2. Germline V gene sequence: CDR1 MDHEN, CDR2 SYDVKM. The CDR3 consists of 15 residues. After removal of 3 bases from V and 6 bases from J, the junction contained 7 bases not matched to a gene. CDR3 region: CASSFLAGGAIEQYF. CDR3 in DNA: TGTGCCAGCAGTTTTCTAGCGGGAGGAGCAATCGAGCAGTACTTC.

The chain is built from TRBV7-2 and TRBJ2-3; 10 positions match TRBD2. This CDR3 has 17 amino acids. The junction had 8 bases not matched to a gene; V was cut back by 1 base and J by 4 bases. Per the germline V gene, CDR1 is SGHTA and CDR2 is FQGNSA. The CDR3: CASSLGPAGGQADTQYF. In nucleotides, the CDR3 is TGTGCCAGCAGCTTAGGCCCAGCGGGGGGGCAGGCAGATACGCAGTATTTT.

This chain uses TRBV6-4 with TRBJ2-3; D is unclear. The germline V gene has CDR1 MRHNA and CDR2 SNTAGT. V was trimmed by 5 bases and J by 5 bases, leaving 11 bases between them. This CDR3 region has 13 residues. CDR3 region: CASSMRYQDTQYF. The CDR3 DNA sequence: TGTGCCAGCAGTATGAGGTATCAAGATACGCAGTATTTT.

The rearrangement links TRBV28 to TRBJ1-2; 8 bases line up with TRBD1. V was clipped by 4 bases and J by 3 bases; unmatched bases: 7. Germline assignment: CDR1 MDHEN and CDR2 SYDVKM. The CDR3 runs 15 residues. The CDR3 here is CASSSQGARYYGYTF. In nucleotides, the CDR3 is TGTGCCAGCAGTTCCCAGGGGGCGCGTTACTATGGCTACACCTTC.

This clone was recorded a few times. V and J are TRBV7-9 and TRBJ1-2; 11 nucleotides line up with TRBD1. Germline V gene data show CDR1 as SEHNR and CDR2 as FQNEAQ (reference sequence). This CDR3 is built from 15 residues. The V segment lost 5 bases and the J segment 11 bases; nucleotides outside the gene matches: 13. This CDR3 reads CASSAAGTGGAGYTF. In nucleotides, the CDR3 is TGTGCCAGCAGCGCTGCCGGGACAGGGGGAGCCGGTTACACCTTC.

The chain combines TRBV2 with TRBJ2-7, with 10 bases that match TRBD1. Trimming at V came to 2 bases and at J to 2 bases, leaving 3 bases not matched to a gene. Looked up from germline, CDR1 is SNHLY and CDR2 is FYNNEI. CDR3 length equals 15 residues. CDR3 sequence reads: CASSEYGTGAYEQYF. Written as DNA, the CDR3 is TGTGCCAGCAGTGAATACGGGACAGGGGCCTACGAGCAGTACTTC. Based on the CDR3 plus reference TRBV2 and TRBJ2-7, the full variable domain is EPEVTQTPSHQVTQMGQEVILRCVPISNHLYFYWYRQILGQKVEFLVSFYNNEISEKSEIFDDQFSVERPDGSNFTLKIRSTKLEDSAMYFCASSEYGTGAYEQYFGPGTRLTVT.

The chain couples TRBV4-1 to TRBJ1-2; D might be TRBD1 (6 bases). The germline gives CDR1 MGHRA, CDR2 YSYEKL. The CDR3 is 17 amino acids. The V end was cut by 0 bases, the J end by 3 bases, with 17 bases between. The CDR3, as DNA: TGCGCCAGCAGCCAAGATAGGGCCCCCGGGACACACTATGGCTACACCTTC. Protein sequence: CASSQDRAPGTHYGYTF.